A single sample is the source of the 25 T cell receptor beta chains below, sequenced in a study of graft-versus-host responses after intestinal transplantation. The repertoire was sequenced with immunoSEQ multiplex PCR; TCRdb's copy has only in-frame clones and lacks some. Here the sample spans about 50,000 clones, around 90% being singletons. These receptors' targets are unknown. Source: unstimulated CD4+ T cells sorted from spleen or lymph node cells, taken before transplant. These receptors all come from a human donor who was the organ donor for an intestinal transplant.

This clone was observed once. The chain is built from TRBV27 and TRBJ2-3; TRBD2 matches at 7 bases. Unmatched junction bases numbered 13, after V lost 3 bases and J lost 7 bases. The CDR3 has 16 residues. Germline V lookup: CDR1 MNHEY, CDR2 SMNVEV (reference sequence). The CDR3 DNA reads TGTGCCAGCAGTTTGGATTTTGGCGGGAGTATACATACGCAGTATTTT. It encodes CASSLDFGGSIHTQYF.

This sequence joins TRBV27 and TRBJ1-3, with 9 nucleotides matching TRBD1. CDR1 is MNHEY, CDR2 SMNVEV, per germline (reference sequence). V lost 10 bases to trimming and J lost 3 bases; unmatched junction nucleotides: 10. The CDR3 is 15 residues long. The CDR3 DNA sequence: TGTGCCATCATCTGGGACAGGGTGGGTGGAAACACCATATATTTT. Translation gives CAIIWDRVGGNTIYF.

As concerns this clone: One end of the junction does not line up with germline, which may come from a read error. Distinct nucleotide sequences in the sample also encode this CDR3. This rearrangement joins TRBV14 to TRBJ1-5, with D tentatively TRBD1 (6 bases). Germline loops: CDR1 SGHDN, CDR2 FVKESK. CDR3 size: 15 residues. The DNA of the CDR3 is TGCGCCAGCAGCCTATTAACAGGGAGCAATCAGCCCCAGCATTTT. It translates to CASSLLTGSNQPQHF. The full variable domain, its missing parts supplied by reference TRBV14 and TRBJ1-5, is EAGVTQFPSHSVIEKGQTVTLRCDPISGHDNLYWYRRVMGKEIKFLLHFVKESKQDESGMPNNRFLAERTGGTYSTLKVQPAELEDSGVYFCASSLLTGSNQPQHFGDGTRLSIL.

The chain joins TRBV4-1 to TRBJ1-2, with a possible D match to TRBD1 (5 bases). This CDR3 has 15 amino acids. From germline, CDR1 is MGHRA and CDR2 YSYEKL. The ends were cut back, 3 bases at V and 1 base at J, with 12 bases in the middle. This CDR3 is CASSHPQGVNYGYTF. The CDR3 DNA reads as TGCGCCAGCAGCCACCCCCAGGGAGTTAACTATGGCTACACCTTC.

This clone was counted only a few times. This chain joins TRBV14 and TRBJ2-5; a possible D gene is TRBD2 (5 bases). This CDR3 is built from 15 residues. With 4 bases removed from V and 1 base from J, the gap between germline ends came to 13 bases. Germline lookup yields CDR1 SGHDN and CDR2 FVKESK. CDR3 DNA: TGTGCCAGCAGCCCCCTGGGAGCGGTCCAAGAGACCCAGTACTTC. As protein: CASSPLGAVQETQYF.

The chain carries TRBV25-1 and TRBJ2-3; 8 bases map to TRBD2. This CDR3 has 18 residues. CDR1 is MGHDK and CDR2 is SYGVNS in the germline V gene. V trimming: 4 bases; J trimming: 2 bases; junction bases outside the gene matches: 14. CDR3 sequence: CASSALNHPGRDTDTQYF. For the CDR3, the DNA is TGTGCCAGCAGTGCCTTGAATCACCCCGGGAGGGACACAGATACGCAGTATTTT.

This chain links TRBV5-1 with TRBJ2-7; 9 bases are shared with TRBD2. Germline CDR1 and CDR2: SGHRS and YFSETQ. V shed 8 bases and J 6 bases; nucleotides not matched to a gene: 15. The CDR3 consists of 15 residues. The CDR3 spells CASASRASGIGEQYF. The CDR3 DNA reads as TGCGCCAGTGCTTCTAGGGCTAGCGGGATTGGCGAGCAGTACTTC.

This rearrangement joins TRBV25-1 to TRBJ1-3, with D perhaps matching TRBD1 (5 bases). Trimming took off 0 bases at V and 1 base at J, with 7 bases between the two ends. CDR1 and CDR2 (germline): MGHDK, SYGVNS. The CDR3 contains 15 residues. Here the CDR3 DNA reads TGTGCCAGCAGTGAATATGGGGGTTCTGGAAACACCATATATTTT. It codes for CASSEYGGSGNTIYF.

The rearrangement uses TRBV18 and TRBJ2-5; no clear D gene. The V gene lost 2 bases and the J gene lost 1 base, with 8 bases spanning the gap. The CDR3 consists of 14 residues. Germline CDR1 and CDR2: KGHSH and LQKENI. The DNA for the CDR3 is TGTGCCAGCTCACCAAGGTCTAGCCAAGAGACCCAGTACTTC. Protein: CASSPRSSQETQYF.

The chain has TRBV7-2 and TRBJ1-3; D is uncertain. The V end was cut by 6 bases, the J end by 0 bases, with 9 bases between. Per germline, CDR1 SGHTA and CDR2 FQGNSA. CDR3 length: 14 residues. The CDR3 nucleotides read TGTGCCAGCAGTGGCCCAGTCTCTGGAAACACCATATATTTT. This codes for CASSGPVSGNTIYF.

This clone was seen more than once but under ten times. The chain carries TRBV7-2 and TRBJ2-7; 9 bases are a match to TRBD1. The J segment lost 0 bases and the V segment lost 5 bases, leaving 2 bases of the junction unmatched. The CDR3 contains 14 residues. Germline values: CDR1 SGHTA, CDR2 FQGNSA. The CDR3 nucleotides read TGTGCCAGCAGCCCGACAGGGGGCTCCTACGAGCAGTACTTC. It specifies CASSPTGGSYEQYF. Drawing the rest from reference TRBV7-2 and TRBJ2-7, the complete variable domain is GAGVSQSPSNKVTEKGKDVELRCDPISGHTALYWYRQSLGQGLEFLIYFQGNSAPDKSGLPSDRFSAERTGGSVSTLTIQRTQQEDSAVYLCASSPTGGSYEQYFGPGTRLTVT.

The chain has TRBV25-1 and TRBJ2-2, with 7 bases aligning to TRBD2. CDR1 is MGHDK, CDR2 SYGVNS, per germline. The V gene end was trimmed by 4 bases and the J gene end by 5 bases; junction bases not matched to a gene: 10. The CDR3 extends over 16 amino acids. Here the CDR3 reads CASSAAGGRWTGELFF. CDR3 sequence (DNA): TGTGCCAGCAGTGCGGCGGGCGGGAGATGGACCGGGGAGCTGTTTTTT. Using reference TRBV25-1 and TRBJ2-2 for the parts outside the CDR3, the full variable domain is EADIYQTPRYLVIGTGKKITLECSQTMGHDKMYWYQQDPGMELHLIHYSYGVNSTEKGDLSSESTVSRIRTEHFPLTLESARPSHTSQYLCASSAAGGRWTGELFFGEGSRLTVL.

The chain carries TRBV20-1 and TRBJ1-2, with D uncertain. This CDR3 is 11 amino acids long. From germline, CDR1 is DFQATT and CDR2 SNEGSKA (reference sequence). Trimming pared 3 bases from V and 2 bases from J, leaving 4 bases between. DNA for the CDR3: TGCAGTGCTAGGGACAACTATGGCTACACCTTC. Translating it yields CSARDNYGYTF.

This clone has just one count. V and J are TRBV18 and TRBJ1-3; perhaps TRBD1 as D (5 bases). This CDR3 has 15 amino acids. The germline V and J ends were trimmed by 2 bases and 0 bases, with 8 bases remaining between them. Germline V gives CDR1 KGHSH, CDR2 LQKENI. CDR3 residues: CASSPGTASGNTIYF. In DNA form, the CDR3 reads TGTGCCAGCTCACCAGGGACTGCCTCTGGAAACACCATATATTTT.

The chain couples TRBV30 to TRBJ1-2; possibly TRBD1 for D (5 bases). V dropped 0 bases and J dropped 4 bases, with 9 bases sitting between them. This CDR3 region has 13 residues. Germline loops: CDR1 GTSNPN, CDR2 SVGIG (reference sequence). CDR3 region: CAWSVSGSYGYTF. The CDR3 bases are TGTGCCTGGAGTGTCTCAGGGTCCTATGGCTACACCTTC.

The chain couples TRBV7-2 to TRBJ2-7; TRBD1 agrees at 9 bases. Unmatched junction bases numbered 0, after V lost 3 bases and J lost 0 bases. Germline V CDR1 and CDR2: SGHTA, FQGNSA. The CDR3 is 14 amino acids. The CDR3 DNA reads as TGTGCCAGCAGCTTGACAGGGGGCTCCTACGAGCAGTACTTC. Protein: CASSLTGGSYEQYF.

The CDR3, as DNA: TGTGCCAGCAGCTTAGCTGGGTCAGATACGCAGTATTTT. Its protein product is CASSLAGSDTQYF. V gene TRBV7-2 combines with J gene TRBJ2-3; D unclear. The V gene lost 0 bases and the J gene lost 4 bases, with 5 bases spanning the gap. The CDR3 extends over 13 amino acids. Germline-derived CDR1 and CDR2 are SGHTA and FQGNSA.

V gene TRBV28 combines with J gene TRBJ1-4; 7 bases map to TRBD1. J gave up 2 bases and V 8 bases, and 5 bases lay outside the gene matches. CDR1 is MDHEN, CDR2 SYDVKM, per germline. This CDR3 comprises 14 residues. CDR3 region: CASGTGATNEKLFF. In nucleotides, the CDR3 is TGTGCCAGCGGCACAGGGGCTACTAATGAAAAACTGTTTTTT.

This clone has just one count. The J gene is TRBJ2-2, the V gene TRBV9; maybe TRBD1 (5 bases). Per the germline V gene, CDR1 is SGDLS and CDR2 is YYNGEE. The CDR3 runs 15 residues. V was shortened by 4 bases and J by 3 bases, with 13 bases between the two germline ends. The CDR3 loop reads CASSPRQTHTGELFF. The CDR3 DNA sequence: TGTGCCAGCAGCCCACGACAGACCCACACCGGGGAGCTGTTTTTT.

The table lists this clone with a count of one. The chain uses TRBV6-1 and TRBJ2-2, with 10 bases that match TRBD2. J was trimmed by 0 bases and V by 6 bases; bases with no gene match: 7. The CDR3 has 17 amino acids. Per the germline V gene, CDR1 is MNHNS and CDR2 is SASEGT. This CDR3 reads CASSELAGRSNTGELFF. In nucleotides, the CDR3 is TGTGCCAGCAGCGAACTAGCGGGGCGTTCGAACACCGGGGAGCTGTTTTTT.

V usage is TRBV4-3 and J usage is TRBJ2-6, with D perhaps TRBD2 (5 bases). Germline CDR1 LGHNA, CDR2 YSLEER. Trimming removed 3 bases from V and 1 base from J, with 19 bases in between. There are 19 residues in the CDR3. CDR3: CASSQARTLMTSGANVLTF. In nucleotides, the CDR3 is TGCGCCAGCAGCCAGGCCCGGACTCTCATGACATCTGGGGCCAACGTCCTGACTTTC.

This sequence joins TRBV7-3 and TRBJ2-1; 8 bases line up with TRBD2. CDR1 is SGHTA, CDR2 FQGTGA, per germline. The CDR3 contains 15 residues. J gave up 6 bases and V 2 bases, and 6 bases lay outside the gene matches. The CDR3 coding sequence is TGTGCCAGCAGCTTAGGGCGACTAGCGCTCAATGAGCAGTTCTTC. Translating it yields CASSLGRLALNEQFF.

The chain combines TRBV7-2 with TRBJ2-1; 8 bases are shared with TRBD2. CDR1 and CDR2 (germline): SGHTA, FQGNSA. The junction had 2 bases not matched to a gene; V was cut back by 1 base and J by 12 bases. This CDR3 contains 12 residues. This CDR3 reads CASSLDGGGQFF. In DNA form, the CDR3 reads TGTGCCAGCAGCTTAGACGGGGGGGGGCAGTTCTTC.

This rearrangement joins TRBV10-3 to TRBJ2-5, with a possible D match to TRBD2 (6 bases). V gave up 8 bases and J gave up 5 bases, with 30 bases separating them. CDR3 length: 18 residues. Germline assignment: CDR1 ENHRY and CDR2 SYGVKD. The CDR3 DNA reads TGTGCCATCGCGAGGCAGGCGCTACTAGCACCTCTGGGGGAGACCCAGTACTTC. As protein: CAIARQALLAPLGETQYF.

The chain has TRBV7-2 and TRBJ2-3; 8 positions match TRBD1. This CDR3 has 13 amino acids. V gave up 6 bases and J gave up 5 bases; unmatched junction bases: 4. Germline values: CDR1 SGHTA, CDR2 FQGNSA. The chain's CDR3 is CASSIQGEDTQYF. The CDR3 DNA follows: TGTGCCAGCAGTATACAGGGGGAAGATACGCAGTATTTT. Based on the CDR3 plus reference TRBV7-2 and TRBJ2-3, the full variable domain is GAGVSQSPSNKVTEKGKDVELRCDPISGHTALYWYRQSLGQGLEFLIYFQGNSAPDKSGLPSDRFSAERTGGSVSTLTIQRTQQEDSAVYLCASSIQGEDTQYFGPGTRLTVL.